The clone carrying this T cell receptor (beta chain) was observed a handful of times. Its antigen is not identified. The sample is drawn from a study of CD8+ T cells in alopecia areata. The overall study: Treated patients swallowed 5 to 10 mg of oral tofacitinib twice daily.

RNA extraction and reverse transcription yielded cDNA as sequencing template. The table came from immunoSEQ multiplex PCR; TCRdb's copy has only in-frame clones and leaves some out. Among 160,000 or so clones listed, 55% to 75% were seen once. Looked up from germline, CDR1 is MNHEY and CDR2 is SVGAGI. Deletions cut 6 bases from V and 3 bases from J, with 9 bases between. CDR3 length: 13 residues. The treatment is: oral pan-JAK inhibitor, 5-10 mg twice daily. Alopecia areata patients gave lesional scalp punch biopsies and peripheral blood samples. Study conclusions and caveats: Lesional scalp, especially alopecia totalis/universalis, showed higher clonality than normal scalp. A great number of expanded lesional clones endured in scalp and blood during tofacitinib.

Sequencing was performed on CD4+ T cells sorted from blood, taken at week 4, from a patient treated with tofacitinib. This clonotype was obtained from a human donor with alopecia areata. This chain uses TRBV6-5 with TRBJ1-5; no clear D. CDR3 sequence (DNA): TGTGCCAGCAGCGAGGATATCAATCAGCCCCAGCATTTT. Its protein product is CASSEDINQPQHF.